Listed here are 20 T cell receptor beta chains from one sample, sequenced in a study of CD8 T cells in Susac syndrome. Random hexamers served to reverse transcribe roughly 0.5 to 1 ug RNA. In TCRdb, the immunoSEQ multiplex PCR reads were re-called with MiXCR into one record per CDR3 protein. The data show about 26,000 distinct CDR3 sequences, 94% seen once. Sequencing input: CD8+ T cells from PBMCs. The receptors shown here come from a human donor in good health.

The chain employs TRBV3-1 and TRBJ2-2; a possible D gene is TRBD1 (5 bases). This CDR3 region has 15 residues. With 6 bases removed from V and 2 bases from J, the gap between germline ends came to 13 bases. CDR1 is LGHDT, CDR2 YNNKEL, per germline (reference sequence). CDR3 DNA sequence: TGTGCCAGCAGATTTAACAGGCCAAACACCGGGGAGCTGTTTTTT. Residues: CASRFNRPNTGELFF. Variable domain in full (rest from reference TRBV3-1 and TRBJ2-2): DTAVSQTPKYLVTQMGNDKSIKCEQNLGHDTMYWYKQDSKKFLKIMFSYNNKELIINETVPNRFSPKSPDKAHLNLHINSLELGDSAVYFCASRFNRPNTGELFFGEGSRLTVL.

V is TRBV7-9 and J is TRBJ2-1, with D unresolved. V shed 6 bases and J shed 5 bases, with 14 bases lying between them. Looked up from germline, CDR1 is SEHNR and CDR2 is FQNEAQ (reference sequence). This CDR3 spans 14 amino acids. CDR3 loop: CASSKRDTNNEQFF. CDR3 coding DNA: TGTGCCAGCAGTAAGAGAGACACGAACAATGAGCAGTTCTTC.

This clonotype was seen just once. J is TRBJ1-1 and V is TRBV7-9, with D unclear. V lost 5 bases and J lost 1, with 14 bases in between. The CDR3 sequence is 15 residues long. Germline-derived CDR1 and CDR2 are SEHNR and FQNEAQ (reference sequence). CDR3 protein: CASSQLGRGNTEAFF. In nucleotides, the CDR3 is TGTGCCAGCAGCCAGCTGGGCCGAGGGAACACTGAAGCTTTCTTT.

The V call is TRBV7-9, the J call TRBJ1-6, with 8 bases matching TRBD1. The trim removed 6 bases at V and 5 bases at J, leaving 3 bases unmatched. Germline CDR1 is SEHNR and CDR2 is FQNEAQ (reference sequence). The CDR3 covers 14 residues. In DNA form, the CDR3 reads TGTGCCAGCAGGCCAGGGGGCCATAATTCACCCCTCCACTTT. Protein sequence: CASRPGGHNSPLHF.

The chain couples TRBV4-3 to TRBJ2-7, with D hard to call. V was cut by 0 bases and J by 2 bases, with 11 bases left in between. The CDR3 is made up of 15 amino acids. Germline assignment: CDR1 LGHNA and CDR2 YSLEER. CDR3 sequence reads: CASSQEKGSTYEQYF. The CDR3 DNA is TGCGCCAGCAGCCAAGAAAAGGGCAGCACCTACGAGCAGTACTTC.

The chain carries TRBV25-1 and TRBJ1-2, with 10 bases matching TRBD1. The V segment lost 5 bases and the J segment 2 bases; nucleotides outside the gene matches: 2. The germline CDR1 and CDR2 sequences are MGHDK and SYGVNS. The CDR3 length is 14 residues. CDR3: CASSWGQGNYGYTF. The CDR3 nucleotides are TGTGCCAGCAGTTGGGGACAGGGGAACTATGGCTACACCTTC.

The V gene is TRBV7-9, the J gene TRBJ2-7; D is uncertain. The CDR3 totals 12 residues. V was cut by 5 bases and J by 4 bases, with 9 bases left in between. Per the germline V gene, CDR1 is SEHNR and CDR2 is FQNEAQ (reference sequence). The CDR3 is CASSLTDYEQYF. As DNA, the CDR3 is TGTGCCAGCAGCCTCACCGATTACGAGCAGTACTTC.

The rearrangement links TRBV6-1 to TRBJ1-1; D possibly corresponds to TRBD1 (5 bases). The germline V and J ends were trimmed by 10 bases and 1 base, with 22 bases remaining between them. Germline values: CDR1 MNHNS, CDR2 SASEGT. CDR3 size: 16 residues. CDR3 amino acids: CATSLTGRRWNTEAFF. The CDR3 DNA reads TGTGCCACCTCCCTTACAGGTCGCCGATGGAACACTGAAGCTTTCTTT.

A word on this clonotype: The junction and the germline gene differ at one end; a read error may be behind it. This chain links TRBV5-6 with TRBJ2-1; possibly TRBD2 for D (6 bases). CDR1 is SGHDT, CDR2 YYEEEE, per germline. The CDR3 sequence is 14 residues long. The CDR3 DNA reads TGTGCCAGCAGCTTTAGGGACTCCCACAATGAGCAGTTCTTC. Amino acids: CASSFRDSHNEQFF.

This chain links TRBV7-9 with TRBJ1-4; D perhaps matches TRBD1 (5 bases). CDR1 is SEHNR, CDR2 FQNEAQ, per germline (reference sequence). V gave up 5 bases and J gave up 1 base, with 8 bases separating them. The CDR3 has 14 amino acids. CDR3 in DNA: TGTGCCAGCAGCGTTCAGGGAACTAATGAAAAACTGTTTTTT. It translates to CASSVQGTNEKLFF. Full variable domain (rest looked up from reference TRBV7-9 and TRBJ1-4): DTGVSQNPRHKITKRGQNVTFRCDPISEHNRLYWYRQTLGQGPEFLTYFQNEAQLEKSRLLSDRFSAERPKGSFSTLEIQRTEQGDSAMYLCASSVQGTNEKLFFGSGTQLSVL.

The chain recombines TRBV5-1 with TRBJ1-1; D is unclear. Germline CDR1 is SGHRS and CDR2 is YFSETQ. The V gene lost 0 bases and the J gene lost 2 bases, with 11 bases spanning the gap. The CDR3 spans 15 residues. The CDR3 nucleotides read TGCGCCAGCAGCTTGGATGCAGGATTAAACACTGAAGCTTTCTTT. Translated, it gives CASSLDAGLNTEAFF.

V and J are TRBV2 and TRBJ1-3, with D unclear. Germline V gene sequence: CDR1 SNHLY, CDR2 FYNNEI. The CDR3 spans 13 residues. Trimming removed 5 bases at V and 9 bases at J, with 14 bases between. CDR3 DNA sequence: TGTGCCAGCAGTAGGCAGCGTTTAGGCACCATATATTTT. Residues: CASSRQRLGTIYF.

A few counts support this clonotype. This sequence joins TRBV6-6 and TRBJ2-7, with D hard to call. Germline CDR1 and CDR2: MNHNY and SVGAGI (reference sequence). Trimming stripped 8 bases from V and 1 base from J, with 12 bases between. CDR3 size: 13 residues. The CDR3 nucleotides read TGTGCCAGCCTGGAGCCCGTGTCCTACGAGCAGTACTTC. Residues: CASLEPVSYEQYF.

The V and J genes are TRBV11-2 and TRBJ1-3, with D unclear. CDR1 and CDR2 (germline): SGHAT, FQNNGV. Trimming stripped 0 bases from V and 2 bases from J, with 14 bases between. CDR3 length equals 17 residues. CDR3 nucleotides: TGTGCCAGCAGCTTAGAGCTCCGGGAGAGGGCTGGAAACACCATATATTTT. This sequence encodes CASSLELRERAGNTIYF.

The CDR3: CASSVSSGELFF. CDR3 sequence (DNA): TGCGCCAGCAGCGTCTCGTCCGGGGAGCTGTTTTTT. The chain has TRBV5-1 and TRBJ2-2; D remains ambiguous. V lost 4 bases, J lost 6 bases, and 7 bases lay in between. Germline V gene lookup returns CDR1 SGHRS and CDR2 YFSETQ. The CDR3 is 12 residues long. The full variable domain, in which reference TRBV5-1 and TRBJ2-2 provide the parts outside the CDR3, is KAGVTQTPRYLIKTRGQQVTLSCSPISGHRSVSWYQQTPGQGLQFLFEYFSETQRNKGNFPGRFSGRQFSNSRSEMNVSTLELGDSALYLCASSVSSGELFFGEGSRLTVL.

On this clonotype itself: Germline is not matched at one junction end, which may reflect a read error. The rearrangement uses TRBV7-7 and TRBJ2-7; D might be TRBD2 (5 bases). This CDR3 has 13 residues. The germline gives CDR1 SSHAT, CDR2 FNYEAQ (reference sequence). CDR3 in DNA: TGTGCTAGCAGCTTAGCGCAGTGGGACGAGCAGTACTTC. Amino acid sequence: CASSLAQWDEQYF.

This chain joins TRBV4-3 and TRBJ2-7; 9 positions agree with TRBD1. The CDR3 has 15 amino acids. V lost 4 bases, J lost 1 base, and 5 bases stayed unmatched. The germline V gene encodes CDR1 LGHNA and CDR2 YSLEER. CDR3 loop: CASSLAGTGSYEQYF. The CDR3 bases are TGCGCCAGCAGCCTAGCCGGGACAGGGTCCTACGAGCAGTACTTC.

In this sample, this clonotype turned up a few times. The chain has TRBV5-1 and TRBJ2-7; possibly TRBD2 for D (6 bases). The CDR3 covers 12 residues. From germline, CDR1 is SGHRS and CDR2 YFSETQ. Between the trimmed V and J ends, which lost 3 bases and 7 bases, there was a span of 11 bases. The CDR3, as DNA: TGCGCCAGCAGCTCGGGACGGGGGGAGCAGTACTTC. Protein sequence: CASSSGRGEQYF.

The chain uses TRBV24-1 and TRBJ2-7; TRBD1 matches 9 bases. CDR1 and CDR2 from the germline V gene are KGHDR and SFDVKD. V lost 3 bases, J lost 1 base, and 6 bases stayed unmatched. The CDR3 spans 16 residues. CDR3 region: CATSDTRDRASYEQYF. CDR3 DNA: TGTGCCACCAGTGATACCCGGGACAGGGCGTCCTACGAGCAGTACTTC.

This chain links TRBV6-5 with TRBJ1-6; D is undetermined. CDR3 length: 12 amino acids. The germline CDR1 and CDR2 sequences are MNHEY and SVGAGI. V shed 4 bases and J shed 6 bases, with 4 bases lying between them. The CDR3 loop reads CASSFPNSPLHF. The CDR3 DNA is TGTGCCAGCAGTTTCCCTAATTCACCCCTCCACTTT.